These 12 T cell receptor beta chains share one sample of origin, sequenced in a study of cytomegalovirus exposure and HLA in healthy donors. With 60 Vbeta and 13 Jbeta primers, the PCR was carried out. The protocol was immunoSEQ multiplex PCR, while the TCRdb copy is restricted to in-frame clones and leaves out a portion. The data hold fewer than 200,000 clones, with approximately 81% observed a single time. The specimen was PBMCs. The source of these receptors is a woman aged 25 to 39 in good health and CMV-seropositive.

The genes are TRBV5-4 and TRBJ2-5, with TRBD1 as a possible D gene (6 bases). The length of the CDR3 is 15 residues. From germline, CDR1 is SGHNT and CDR2 YYREEE (reference sequence). The ends were cut back, 0 bases at V and 0 bases at J, with 9 bases in the middle. The CDR3 nucleotides are TGTGCCAGCAGCTTGGTCGGACAGAACCAAGAGACCCAGTACTTC. Translated: CASSLVGQNQETQYF.

The chain has TRBV28 and TRBJ2-2; perhaps TRBD2 as D (5 bases). From germline, CDR1 is MDHEN and CDR2 SYDVKM. V gave up 7 bases and J gave up 5 bases, with 11 bases separating them. This CDR3 comprises 13 residues. The chain's CDR3 is CASTRARTGELFF. In nucleotides, the CDR3 is TGTGCCAGCACGAGGGCGCGGACCGGGGAGCTGTTTTTT.

The CDR3 loop is CASSFSQQGASTEAFF. The CDR3 region has the DNA TGTGCCAGCAGCTTTTCCCAACAGGGGGCGAGCACTGAAGCTTTCTTT. The chain links TRBV5-4 to TRBJ1-1, with 9 bases matching TRBD1. Germline V CDR1 and CDR2: SGHNT, YYREEE (reference sequence). The CDR3 spans 16 residues. The V segment lost 2 bases and the J segment 4 bases; nucleotides outside the gene matches: 9.

CDR3 residues: CASSVGLAGALTSTDTQYF. Written as DNA, the CDR3 is TGTGCCAGCAGCGTAGGACTAGCGGGGGCATTAACTAGCACAGATACGCAGTATTTT. V usage is TRBV9 and J usage is TRBJ2-3; TRBD2 matches at 12 bases. This CDR3 comprises 19 residues. The V gene's germline CDR1 is SGDLS and CDR2 YYNGEE. After removal of 0 bases from V and 0 bases from J, the junction contained 8 bases not matched to a gene.

V and J are TRBV6-5 and TRBJ2-7; 9 bases fit TRBD1. V trimming: 6 bases; J trimming: 6 bases; junction bases outside the gene matches: 9. Germline values: CDR1 MNHEY, CDR2 SVGAGI. This CDR3 is 14 amino acids long. Here the CDR3 DNA reads TGTGCCAGCAGACCTTGGACAGGGGTAGGCGAGCAGTACTTC. Amino acids: CASRPWTGVGEQYF.

V is TRBV7-9 and J is TRBJ1-2; 8 bases align to TRBD1. Trimming took 2 bases from V and 8 from J; bases not matched to a gene: 10. This CDR3 comprises 15 residues. Germline V gives CDR1 SEHNR, CDR2 FQNEAQ (reference sequence). CDR3 residues: CASSLQGAGGEGYTF. The CDR3 DNA follows: TGTGCCAGCAGCTTACAGGGGGCAGGAGGAGAGGGCTACACCTTC.

This clone has more than one count but fewer than ten. The chain recombines TRBV7-9 with TRBJ1-5, with TRBD1 as a possible D gene (6 bases). The V gene lost 5 bases and the J gene lost 0 bases, with 8 bases spanning the gap. This CDR3 is 14 amino acids long. Germline V CDR1 and CDR2: SEHNR, FQNEAQ (reference sequence). CDR3 DNA sequence: TGTGCCAGCAGCCGGACAGCTAGCAATCAGCCCCAGCATTTT. The encoded protein is CASSRTASNQPQHF.

The V and J genes are TRBV9 and TRBJ2-6, with D possibly matching TRBD1 (6 bases). Germline values: CDR1 SGDLS, CDR2 YYNGEE. V was pared by 4 bases and J by 0 bases, with 14 bases between. This CDR3 has 17 residues. The CDR3 bases are TGTGCCAGCAGCCCACGTTTGACAGGCTCTGGGGCCAACGTCCTGACTTTC. Protein: CASSPRLTGSGANVLTF.

This clone was counted only a few times. The chain recombines TRBV7-3 with TRBJ2-2; D unclear. Germline V CDR1 and CDR2: SGHTA, FQGTGA. The CDR3 runs 12 residues. The V and J ends lost 5 bases and 3 bases respectively, with 4 bases between them. CDR3 loop: CASSQYTGELFF. The CDR3 coding sequence is TGTGCCAGCAGCCAGTACACCGGGGAGCTGTTTTTT.

This sequence joins TRBV4-1 and TRBJ2-1; D ambiguous. Trimming stripped 7 bases from V and 9 bases from J, with 19 bases between. The CDR3 has 14 amino acids. CDR1 and CDR2 (germline): MGHRA, YSYEKL. The CDR3 DNA follows: TGCGCCAGCATGCGGATAGCCGTAACGGGTGAGCAGTTCTTC. It yields the protein CASMRIAVTGEQFF.

The J gene is TRBJ1-2, the V gene TRBV27; 7 nucleotides line up with TRBD1. CDR3 size: 13 residues. J gave up 7 bases and V 10 bases, and 12 bases lay outside the gene matches. From germline, CDR1 is MNHEY and CDR2 SMNVEV (reference sequence). CDR3 bases: TGTGCCACCTGGAGCAGCAGGGGGATTGGCTACACCTTC. Its translation: CATWSSRGIGYTF.

This clone appeared once. The V gene is TRBV5-5, the J gene TRBJ1-2; D may be TRBD1 (6 bases). The CDR3 runs to 16 residues. With 3 bases removed from V and 2 bases from J, the gap between germline ends came to 17 bases. Germline CDR1 and CDR2: SGHKS and YYEKEE (reference sequence). CDR3 in amino acids: CASSSYRQDPNYGYTF. As DNA, the CDR3 is TGTGCCAGCAGCTCCTACAGACAGGATCCCAACTATGGCTACACCTTC.